This T cell receptor beta chain was captured by sequencing in a study of shared clonotypes between healthy human individuals. The CDR3 has 16 residues. CDR1 and CDR2 (germline): MNHNY, SVGAGI (reference sequence). The V and J ends lost 0 bases and 0 bases respectively, with 9 bases between them. Using immunoSEQ multiplex PCR, the repertoire was profiled, and TCRdb retains in-frame clones only, with some absent. The sample lists fewer than 850,000 clones; roughly 96% were seen once. Naivety among CD8 cells was defined by CD45RO negativity and positive CCR7 selection, thereby excluding terminally differentiated effector memory CD45RA+ cells.

This sequence joins TRBV6-6 and TRBJ1-3, with D uncertain. Sequencing was done on a sample of naive CD8+ T cells sorted from blood. The TCR was taken from a man aged 25-45 years in good health. CDR3 in DNA: TGTGCCAGCAGTTACTCGATGGAGGACTCTGGAAACACCATATATTTT. It is translated as CASSYSMEDSGNTIYF.